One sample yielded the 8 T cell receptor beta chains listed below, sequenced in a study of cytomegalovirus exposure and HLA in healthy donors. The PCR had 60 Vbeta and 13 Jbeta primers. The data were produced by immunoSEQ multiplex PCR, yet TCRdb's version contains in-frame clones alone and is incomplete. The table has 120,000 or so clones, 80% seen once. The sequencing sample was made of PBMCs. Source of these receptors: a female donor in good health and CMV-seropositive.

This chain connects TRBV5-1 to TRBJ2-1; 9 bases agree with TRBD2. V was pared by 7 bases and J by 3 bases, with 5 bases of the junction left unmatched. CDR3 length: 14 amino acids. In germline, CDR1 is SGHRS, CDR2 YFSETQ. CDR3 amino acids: CASYLSGSYNEQFF. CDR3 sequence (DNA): TGCGCCAGCTACCTTAGCGGGAGCTACAATGAGCAGTTCTTC.

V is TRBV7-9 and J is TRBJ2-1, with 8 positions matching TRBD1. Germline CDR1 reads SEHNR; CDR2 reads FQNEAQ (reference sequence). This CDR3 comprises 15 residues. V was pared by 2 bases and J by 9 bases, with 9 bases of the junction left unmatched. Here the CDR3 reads CASSLSQGARGEQFF. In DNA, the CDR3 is TGTGCCAGCAGCTTAAGCCAGGGGGCGAGAGGTGAGCAGTTCTTC. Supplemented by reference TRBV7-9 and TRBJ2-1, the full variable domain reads DTGVSQNPRHKITKRGQNVTFRCDPISEHNRLYWYRQTLGQGPEFLTYFQNEAQLEKSRLLSDRFSAERPKGSFSTLEIQRTEQGDSAMYLCASSLSQGARGEQFFGPGTRLTVL.

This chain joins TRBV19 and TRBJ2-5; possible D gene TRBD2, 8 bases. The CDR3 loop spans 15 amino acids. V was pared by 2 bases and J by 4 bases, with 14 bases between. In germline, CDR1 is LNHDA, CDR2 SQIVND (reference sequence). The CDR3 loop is CASSISGGGLETQYF. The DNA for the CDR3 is TGTGCCAGTAGTATATCGGGAGGGGGCTTAGAGACCCAGTACTTC.

The CDR3 coding sequence is TGTGCTAGTGGTTCACAGGGGCAGGCTGAAGCTTTCTTT. Protein sequence: CASGSQGQAEAFF. The chain joins TRBV12-5 to TRBJ1-1, with 7 positions matching TRBD1. This CDR3 is 13 amino acids long. Germline V gene sequence: CDR1 LGHNT, CDR2 FRNRAP. The trim removed 4 bases at V and 6 bases at J, leaving 5 bases unmatched.

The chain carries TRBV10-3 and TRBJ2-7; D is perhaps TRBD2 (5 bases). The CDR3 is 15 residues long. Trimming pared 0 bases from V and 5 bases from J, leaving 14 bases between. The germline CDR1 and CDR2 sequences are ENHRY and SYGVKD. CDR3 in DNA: TGTGCCATCAGTGAGTCGGTGCAGGAGGACCACGAGCAGTACTTC. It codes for CAISESVQEDHEQYF.

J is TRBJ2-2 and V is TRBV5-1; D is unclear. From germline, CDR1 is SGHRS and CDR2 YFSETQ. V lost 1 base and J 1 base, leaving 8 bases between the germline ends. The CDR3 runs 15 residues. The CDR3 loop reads CASSLMRRNTGELFF. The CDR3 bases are TGCGCCAGCAGCTTGATGCGGAGGAACACCGGGGAGCTGTTTTTT.

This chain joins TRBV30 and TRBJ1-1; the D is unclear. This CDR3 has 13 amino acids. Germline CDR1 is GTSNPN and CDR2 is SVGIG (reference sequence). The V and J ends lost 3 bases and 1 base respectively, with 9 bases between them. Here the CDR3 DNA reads TGTGCCTGGAGCGCCGAGAGGAACACTGAAGCTTTCTTT. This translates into CAWSAERNTEAFF.

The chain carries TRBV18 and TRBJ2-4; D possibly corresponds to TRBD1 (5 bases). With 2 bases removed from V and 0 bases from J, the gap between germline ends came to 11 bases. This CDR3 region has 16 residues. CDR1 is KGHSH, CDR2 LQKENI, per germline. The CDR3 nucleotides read TGTGCCAGCTCACCAACACAGGCTATAGCCAAAAACATTCAGTACTTC. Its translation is CASSPTQAIAKNIQYF.